This note documents a single TCR beta chain sequence. In its sample, this clone was seen once. What this receptor recognizes is not known. One base away there is no much larger clone; base qualities are not given. TCR CDR3 regions were amplified from genomic DNA by multiplex PCR using the deep immunoSEQ assay. Extracted genomic DNA from each cell subset was distributed evenly across all wells of several immunoSEQ 96-well plates, and each plate was treated as a replicate. Each replicate PCR for sorted subsets received about 210 ng genomic DNA, equal to about 30,000 T cell genomes. Purified libraries were measured with a Qubit 3.0 fluorometer, size-checked on a Bioanalyzer 2100, and measured again with the KAPA Library Quantification kit. Each immunoSEQ 96-well plate was sequenced on its own single-read 150-cycle Illumina NextSeq 550 flow cell. In the original analysis: Because the immunoSEQ output held only junctional sequences and lacked quality scores, the filtering could not match the filtering applied to full-length reads. Sequences were annotated with PyIR, a Python wrapper for IgBLAST v1.9, and V/J genes and CDR3 were assigned using IMGT germline references. Any read was removed if the V/J assignment was weak (E-value above 1e-6), the CDR3 was missing, or the read contained stop codons, out-of-frame junctions, or ambiguous translated residues. V3J clonotypes were defined by identical inferred V gene, J gene, and CDR3 amino acid sequence. Percentage overlap between repertoires was computed as shared unique clonotypes divided by the size of the smaller repertoire. Repertoire richness was assessed with RTK rarefaction, the Chao1 estimator, and Recon v2.1 estimates of unobserved clonotypes. Generation probabilities for all TCRbeta clonotypes obtained by the gDNA method from four donors were computed using OLGA. TCRdb stores this immuneACCESS table with in-frame sequences only. Part of the clones is absent; in the studies checked, under half of the shortfall reflects unresolved V genes, and no reason is known for the rest. That table supplies the V and J calls and clone size; D and trimming were determined from the DNA. The sample records around 1.9 million clones, 93% of which are singletons. Together, the top ten hold more than 1.5% of the sample.

CD8 naive samples consisted of CD45RO-negative cells that were positively selected for CCR7, yielding a CD45RA+CCR7+ population without TemRA cells. Donors were healthy HIV-negative adults with no recently reported acute infections or vaccinations. Every donor was a Caucasian adult living in Nashville, Tennessee, USA. Blood was collected by leukapheresis, and PBMCs were isolated by Ficoll-Histopaque density gradient centrifugation and then cryopreserved in liquid nitrogen vapor phase. Analytical flow cytometry was used to check the purity and quantity of each magnetically sorted T cell population. Genomic DNA was isolated from each sorted fraction and quantified by UV absorbance on a Nanodrop 2000c. Including the terminal cysteine and phenylalanine, the CDR3 comprises 14 residues. Here the CDR3 DNA is all that survives: 42 bases in frame from base 1. The germline V gene gives CDR1 as SGDLS and CDR2 as YYNGEE. Trimming removed 0 bases from V and 2 bases from J, leaving 8 bases between the germline ends.

The record originates from a study of shared clonotypes between healthy human individuals (dated by TCRdb to 2018 to 2020). Regarding the study in general: A couple of women and three men aged 18 to 49 years were included in the cohort. For each donor, three plates each were used for CD4 naive and CD4 memory, two plates were used for CD8 naive, and one plate was used for CD8 memory. Blood TCR repertoires of five healthy adults were deeply sequenced to estimate repertoire size and the extent of clonotype sharing between individuals. Libraries were prepared and TCR repertoires were sequenced by different laboratories using diverse techniques, in order to increase sequencing depth and limit assay-specific biases. Between about 0.8 and 9 billion PBMCs per donor were obtained by leukapheresis.

Overall results and qualifications from the work: About 5% of naive CD4, 3.5% of naive CD8, approximately 2% of memory CD4, and approximately 0.39% of memory CD8 clonotypes were shared across a few donors. Larger estimated clonotype richness was generally found for naive subsets than for memory subsets. Pairwise subsampling indicated that sequencing depth was expected to affect the degree of clonotype sharing among donors. The small number of donors limited the genetic and exposure-history diversity represented. Sampling was limited to blood, and TCR repertoires in tissue likely differ from TCR repertoires in blood. Rarefaction of sorted-subset datasets indicated incomplete sequencing despite the large sequencing depth. Compared with non-shared clonotypes, clonotypes shared by all four sorted-subset donors had higher generation probabilities.

The sequence is built from TRBV9 and TRBJ1-2; the D segment could be TRBD1, given 6 matching bases. This clonotype was sampled from a man aged 18 to 35 in good health. Some clones in this sample may be carry-over from other donors' samples. Sequences were obtained from naive CD8+ T cells from PBMCs. Sample cell subset or site, as interpreted from the label and publication: CD45RA+CCR7+. The DNA sequence reads TGTGCCAGCAGCGTAGAGAGGGGGAACTATGGCTACACCTTC. It is translated as CASSVERGNYGYTF. Outside the CDR3, residues come from the reference TRBV9 and TRBJ1-2 proteins, so the full variable domain is: DSGVTQTPKHLITATGQRVTLRCSPRSGDLSVYWYQQSLDQGLQFLIQYYNGEERAKGNILERFSAQQFPDLHSELNLSSLELGDSALYFCASSVERGNYGYTFGSGTRLTVV.